This T cell receptor beta chain derives from a study of blood T cells in healthy people across ages. Through a sample-barcoded 5' primer and a J-beta primer mix, a second PCR was run for about 7 to 12 cycles. TCRdb processed the 5' RACE reads anew with MiXCR; each CDR3 protein has one entry. The sample contains 1.5 million to 2 million distinct CDR3 sequences, 39% of which appear only once. Germline V gene lookup returns CDR1 SGDLS and CDR2 YYNGEE. The CDR3 is made up of 13 amino acids. Study-wide results and caveats: Naive T cell percentage strongly correlated with TCR beta diversity.

A note on this clonotype: Its specificity is not known. The germline gene is not matched at one end of the junction; a read error may be the cause.

The V and J genes are TRBV9 and TRBJ2-7; the match to TRBD1 covers 10 bases. The sequenced material came from blood. This TCR derives from a human donor in good health. CDR3 coding DNA: TGTGCCAGCAGCGTGGGACAGGGGTACGAGCGGTACTTC. Translating it yields CASSVGQGYERYF.